This is a list of T cell receptor beta chains from one sample in a study of blood T cell repertoires in COVID-19. The assay was immunoSEQ multiplex PCR, and TCRdb's table has in-frame clones only and misses some. The sample consists of 95,000 to 120,000 clones, 85% of them appearing once. The specimen was peripheral blood. These receptors were obtained from a human donor in a cohort sampled during active COVID-19. Both conserved end residues are part of each CDR3. Fields, in order: V gene, J gene, clone size, D gene, CDR3 DNA, CDR3 protein. The D gene is left open where the match is weak. Part of the rows lack a size; the others show once, few, many or a class for expanded clones.

TRBV27,TRBJ1-1,NA,TRBD1,TGTGCCAGCACCCCGACAGGGGGCACTGAAGCTTTCTTT,CASTPTGGTEAFF
TRBV15,TRBJ1-1,NA,NA,TGTGCCACCAGCCCAAGGACGGCTTCAGGGACTGAAGCTTTCTTT,CATSPRTASGTEAFF
TRBV6-6,TRBJ1-2,NA,NA,TGTGCCAGCAGTCTTCGGCAGGGTGACTATGGCTACACCTTC,CASSLRQGDYGYTF
TRBV7-6,TRBJ2-1,few,NA,TGTGCCAGCAGCTTAGCGATCCAAGCCAATGAGCAGTTCTTC,CASSLAIQANEQFF
TRBV7-2,TRBJ1-1,NA,NA,TGTGCCAGCAGCTGGTCCTTCAGGGGGAACACTGAAGCTTTCTTT,CASSWSFRGNTEAFF
TRBV5-1,TRBJ1-6,NA,TRBD1,TGCGCCAGCAGCTTGGTAACAGGGGGCCGTTCACCCCTCCACTTT,CASSLVTGGRSPLHF
TRBV30,TRBJ1-5,NA,TRBD1,TGTGCCTGGAGCGGGACAGGGGGCAGTCAGCCCCAGCATTTT,CAWSGTGGSQPQHF
TRBV24-1,TRBJ2-3,NA,TRBD2,TGTGCCACCTTCATTTGGGGGGGGGATCACACAGATACGCAGTATTTT,CATFIWGGDHTDTQYF
TRBV19,TRBJ1-4,NA,NA,TGTGCCAGTAAAAAACAGGGCCCAGATGAAAAACTGTTTTTT,CASKKQGPDEKLFF
TRBV30,TRBJ2-6,NA,NA,TGTGCCTGGAGTCTTCCCAGGGTAGGGGCCAACGTCCTGACTTTC,CAWSLPRVGANVLTF
TRBV5-6,TRBJ1-3,NA,TRBD1,TGTGCCAGCAGCTTGGACCCGGGACAGCACTCTGGAAACACCATATATTTT,CASSLDPGQHSGNTIYF
TRBV4-3,TRBJ2-3,NA,TRBD2,TGCGCCAGCAGCCCTTCGGGGGGGCCAAACCCGGGGACGGATACGCAGTATTTT,CASSPSGGPNPGTDTQYF
TRBV7-2,TRBJ2-1,once,TRBD2,TGTGCCAGCAGCTCCCCCCCATTTAGCGGGGGGAATGAGCAGTTCTTC,CASSSPPFSGGNEQFF
TRBV12-3/TRBV12-4,TRBJ1-2,NA,NA,TGTGCCAGCAGCCTTACGGGGGGCGATGGCTACACCTTC,CASSLTGGDGYTF
TRBV10-3,TRBJ2-7,NA,NA,TGTGCCATCAGTGGTCAAGAGAGGCGGGGACAGCAGTACTTC,CAISGQERRGQQYF
TRBV6-1,TRBJ1-6,NA,NA,TGTGCCAGCAGTGAAGGGGGCGCGAGAAATTCACCCCTCCACTTT,CASSEGGARNSPLHF
TRBV5-6,TRBJ2-1,NA,NA,TGTGCCAGCAGCTTTGGGCTTGGCAATGAGCAGTTCTTC,CASSFGLGNEQFF
TRBV6-5,TRBJ2-7,NA,NA,TGTGCCAGCAGTTATTCCGTTTTTTTCGAGCAGTACTTC,CASSYSVFFEQYF
TRBV3-1/TRBV3-2,TRBJ2-1,NA,NA,TGTGCCAGCAGCCTTCTGGCAGGAGGGCGCGGTGAGCAGTTCTTC,CASSLLAGGRGEQFF
TRBV7-2,TRBJ2-7,NA,NA,TGTGCCAGCAGCTATAGGGGGGGGAGGTCCTACGAGCAGTACTTC,CASSYRGGRSYEQYF
TRBV21-1,TRBJ1-5,NA,NA,TGTGCCAGCAGCGCCCGACAGGGGGAAGGCAATCAGCCCCAGCATTTT,CASSARQGEGNQPQHF
TRBV5-1,TRBJ1-2,NA,NA,TGCGCCAGCAGCTTGTGGGGGGAAGACTATGGCTACACCTTC,CASSLWGEDYGYTF